In its sample, the clone carrying this TCR beta chain was seen once. The antigen remains undetermined. This entry comes from a study of Ad26.COV2.S vaccination and SARS-CoV-2 variants. General study results and limits: Quantification of TCR breadth and depth may have yielded underestimates of total T cell responses. Spike-specific TCR breadth was greater in vaccine than placebo recipients.

TCRdb's copy holds only in-frame clones and misses some; the assay was immunoSEQ multiplex PCR. This sample has around 340,000 clones, with about 86% found just once. Treatment here: some 20 received Ad26.COV2.S at low or high dose, single or two shots; a few received placebo; per-sample allocation not given. Sampling took place 63 days after the first vaccine or placebo injection. The junction had 8 bases not matched to a gene; V was cut back by 1 base and J by 3 bases. Looked up from germline, CDR1 is LGHDT and CDR2 is YNNKEL (reference sequence). The CDR3 totals 18 residues. The clonotype was recovered from a person between 18 and 59 years old who received the Ad26.COV2.S COVID-19 vaccine or a placebo. Sequenced material: peripheral blood, taken in a trial of Ad26.COV2.S vaccine versus placebo. The chain has TRBV3-1 (or the pseudogene TRBV3-2) and TRBJ2-1; 11 bases align to TRBD1. CDR3 bases: TGTGCCAGCAGCCAAGGCCCGGGACAGGGGGAGTTCTACAATGAGCAGTTCTTC. This gives the protein CASSQGPGQGEFYNEQFF.